These T cell receptor beta chains were read from a single sample in a study of beta chain features in type 1 diabetes. Produced via immunoSEQ multiplex PCR; TCRdb's table is partial and in-frame only. The sample holds approximately 270,000 clones, 13% to 15% seen once. The material sequenced was naive CD4+ T cells from blood. The receptors here all came from a young man with type 1 diabetes. CDR3s include the opening cysteine and the closing phenylalanine or tryptophan. D genes are given only for firm matches. Clone size is given for some rows only: seen once, a few or many times, or a class if the clone is expanded.

abundance | j_gene | len | d_gene | v_gene | CDR3aa | CDR3nt
. | TRBJ2-7 | 17 | TRBD2 | TRBV4-3 | CASSQGLAGSLSYEQYF | TGCGCCAGCAGCCAAGGATTAGCGGGATCCCTAAGCTACGAGCAGTACTTC
few | TRBJ2-3 | 15 | . | TRBV28 | CASSSGAGGTDTQYF | TGTGCCAGCAGTTCGGGGGCGGGAGGCACAGATACGCAGTATTTT
. | TRBJ2-1 | 15 | TRBD2 | TRBV9 | CASSLGLGSYNEQFF | TGTGCCAGCAGCTTGGGACTAGGCTCCTACAATGAGCAGTTCTTC
few | TRBJ1-2 | 15 | TRBD1 | TRBV6-4 | CASSATGGFGYGYTF | TGTGCCAGCAGCGCTACAGGGGGCTTCGGCTATGGCTACACCTTC
few | TRBJ1-5 | 15 | . | TRBV4-2 | CASSQGGRRNQPQHF | TGTGCCAGCAGCCAAGGGGGGCGGCGGAATCAGCCCCAGCATTTT
few | TRBJ1-5 | 14 | . | TRBV7-8 | CASSPRETTPLQHF | TGTGCCAGCAGCCCTCGGGAGACAACTCCGCTCCAGCATTTT
few | TRBJ2-3 | 12 | . | TRBV14 | CASSLTSDTQYF | TGTGCCAGCAGCCTAACTAGTGATACGCAGTATTTT
. | TRBJ2-7 | 12 | TRBD1 | TRBV28 | CASRQGAGEQYF | TGTGCCAGCAGACAGGGGGCGGGTGAGCAGTACTTC
. | TRBJ2-5 | 13 | . | TRBV2 | CASTQGLQETQYF | TGTGCCAGCACTCAGGGACTTCAAGAGACCCAGTACTTC
few | TRBJ2-1 | 15 | . | TRBV5-6 | CASSSGPSSYNEQFF | TGTGCCAGCAGCTCTGGGCCAAGCTCCTACAATGAGCAGTTCTTC
. | TRBJ2-7 | 14 | . | TRBV7-2 | CASSLASGSYEQYF | TGTGCCAGCAGCTTAGCTAGCGGCTCCTACGAGCAGTACTTC
. | TRBJ1-2 | 13 | TRBD1 | TRBV29-1 | CSVLARDSLGYTF | TGCAGCGTCCTTGCCCGGGACAGTCTCGGCTACACCTTC
few | TRBJ2-7 | 15 | . | TRBV5-6 | CASSLVARDNYEQYF | TGTGCCAGCAGCTTGGTTGCTAGGGACAACTACGAGCAGTACTTC
. | TRBJ2-7 | 17 | . | TRBV28 | CASSLTGLAPRAYEQYF | TGTGCCAGCAGTTTGACCGGTCTAGCTCCCCGGGCCTACGAGCAGTACTTC
. | TRBJ2-6 | 18 | . | TRBV7-6 | CASSLRPGQPSGANVLTF | TGTGCCAGCAGCCTACGGCCCGGACAGCCCTCTGGGGCCAACGTCCTGACTTTC
few | TRBJ2-1 | 13 | . | TRBV18 | CASSPGQNNEQFF | TGTGCCAGCTCACCAGGGCAGAACAATGAGCAGTTCTTC
few | TRBJ2-1 | 15 | TRBD1 | TRBV2 | CASSEGQSSYNEQFF | TGTGCCAGCAGTGAGGGACAGAGCTCCTACAATGAGCAGTTCTTC
few | TRBJ2-1 | 14 | TRBD1 | TRBV28 | CASSTADREQKQFF | TGTGCCAGCTCTACGGCAGACAGGGAACAAAAGCAGTTCTTC
few | TRBJ2-1 | 15 | . | TRBV14 | CASSQPGTFYNEQFF | TGTGCCAGCAGCCAGCCCGGGACTTTCTACAATGAGCAGTTCTTC
few | TRBJ2-2 | 17 | . | TRBV6-1 | CASSEENTGYYAGELFF | TGTGCCAGCAGTGAAGAGAATACAGGGTATTACGCCGGGGAGCTGTTTTTT
. | TRBJ2-1 | 14 | TRBD2 | TRBV7-9 | CASSLAGVPNEQFF | TGTGCCAGCAGCCTAGCGGGAGTTCCTAATGAGCAGTTCTTC
. | TRBJ1-2 | 14 | . | TRBV30 | CAWSVVTGTYGYTF | TGTGCCTGGAGTGTGGTGACAGGCACCTATGGCTACACCTTC
few | TRBJ2-1 | 13 | . | TRBV5-4 | CASSLESGYEQFF | TGTGCCAGCAGCTTGGAATCGGGGTATGAGCAGTTCTTC
. | TRBJ2-2 | 16 | TRBD2 | TRBV30 | CAWSAERERNTGELFF | TGTGCCTGGAGTGCCGAGCGGGAGCGGAACACCGGGGAGCTGTTTTTT
few | TRBJ2-5 | 13 | . | TRBV7-3 | CASSPNYQGTQYF | TGTGCCAGCAGCCCGAACTACCAAGGGACCCAGTACTTC
few | TRBJ1-1 | 13 | . | TRBV7-2 | CASSTQQNTEAFF | TGTGCCAGCAGTACACAGCAGAACACTGAAGCTTTCTTT
. | TRBJ2-1 | 16 | TRBD2 | TRBV28 | CASSAVGRASYNEQFF | TGTGCCAGCAGTGCCGTAGGGAGGGCCTCCTACAATGAGCAGTTCTTC
few | TRBJ2-5 | 9 | . | TRBV20-1 | CSATGLQYF | TGCAGTGCAACGGGACTCCAGTACTTC
. | TRBJ2-1 | 14 | TRBD2 | TRBV5-1 | CASSWTSDYNEQFF | TGCGCCAGCAGCTGGACTAGCGATTACAATGAGCAGTTCTTC
. | TRBJ2-1 | 15 | . | TRBV5-4 | CASSAQGARTDEQFF | TGTGCCAGCAGCGCGCAGGGTGCCCGGACCGATGAGCAGTTCTTC
few | TRBJ2-1 | 16 | . | TRBV10-3 | CAISDPIEKPYNEQFF | TGTGCCATCAGTGACCCCATTGAGAAACCCTACAATGAGCAGTTCTTC
. | TRBJ2-7 | 12 | . | TRBV18 | CASSPTGLEQYF | TGTGCCAGCTCTCCGACGGGTTTGGAGCAGTACTTC
few | TRBJ2-5 | 15 | TRBD2 | TRBV7-2 | CASSLQREYVETQYF | TGTGCCAGCAGCTTACAGCGGGAGTACGTGGAGACCCAGTACTTC
. | TRBJ1-1 | 17 | TRBD1 | TRBV4-1 | CASSQAGWTGPSTEAFF | TGCGCCAGCAGCCAAGCTGGGTGGACAGGGCCCAGCACTGAAGCTTTCTTT
few | TRBJ2-5 | 14 | . | TRBV2 | CASDRVLERKTQYF | TGTGCCAGCGATCGGGTGCTAGAAAGAAAGACCCAGTACTTC
few | TRBJ1-5 | 13 | TRBD1 | TRBV2 | CASGTGNNQPQHF | TGTGCCAGCGGGACAGGGAACAATCAGCCCCAGCATTTT
few | TRBJ2-1 | 15 | TRBD2 | TRBV2 | CASSVSGSSYNEQFF | TGTGCCAGCAGTGTTAGCGGGAGCTCCTACAATGAGCAGTTCTTC
few | TRBJ2-6 | 13 | . | TRBV30 | CAWKHAGANVLTF | TGTGCCTGGAAACACGCTGGGGCCAACGTCCTGACTTTC
few | TRBJ2-7 | 12 | . | TRBV2 | CASSAQGSEQYF | TGTGCCAGCAGCGCACAGGGAAGCGAGCAGTACTTC
. | TRBJ2-7 | 12 | . | TRBV11-2 | CASSFPQGEQYF | TGTGCCAGCAGCTTCCCCCAGGGCGAGCAGTACTTC
. | TRBJ2-5 | 17 | TRBD1 | TRBV7-2 | CASSLVGRGLPIEPQYF | TGTGCCAGCAGCTTAGTTGGCAGGGGGCTCCCTATCGAGCCCCAGTACTTC
. | TRBJ2-2 | 15 | TRBD2 | TRBV7-2 | CASSFTGTRTGELFF | TGTGCCAGCAGCTTTACCGGGACTAGAACCGGGGAGCTGTTTTTT
few | TRBJ2-7 | 13 | TRBD2 | TRBV28 | CATGSGSGYEQYF | TGTGCCACCGGTAGCGGGAGTGGCTACGAGCAGTACTTC